The TCR beta chain under discussion was sequenced for a study of beta chain features in type 1 diabetes. Since all of the isolated RNA was reverse transcribed, expressed TCRB transcripts were what got sequenced. TCRdb keeps only in-frame clones here, not all; method: immunoSEQ multiplex PCR. The sample gives about 260,000 clones, under 70% of which show up once; around 0.05% is in the top ten. Trimming removed 6 bases at V and 2 bases at J, with 8 bases between. Germline V gives CDR1 SQVTM, CDR2 ANQGSEA. This CDR3 is 12 amino acids long. Sequencing input: naive CD4+ T cells from blood. The sequence derives from a man aged 25-45 years in good health. The chain joins TRBV29-1 to TRBJ1-3; weak D call: TRBD1 (5 bases). The CDR3 DNA is TGCAGCGTCGGGACTCCTGGAAACACCATATATTTT. It yields the protein CSVGTPGNTIYF.